Sequencing of this T cell receptor beta chain was carried out in a study of cytomegalovirus exposure and HLA in healthy donors. Study results and limitations: Among TCR beta chains of equal frequency, HLA-associated ones were more clonally expanded in a later analysis. Most of the CMV-associated TCR beta chains (in a later analysis) appeared to be HLA-restricted.

Of note for this clone: Its antigen is currently unknown.

The PCR contained 60 Vbeta and 13 Jbeta primers. Some clones are missing from TCRdb's copy, which holds only in-frame ones; the method was immunoSEQ multiplex PCR. The repertoire holds approximately 100,000 clones, with more than 65% as singletons. The CDR3 covers 15 residues. Germline assignment: CDR1 SNHLY and CDR2 FYNNEI. Trimming removed 4 bases from V and 4 bases from J, with 16 bases in between. Donors likely had unrecorded immune exposures despite being nominally healthy when sampled. Sequencing was carried out using PBMCs. The clonotype was recovered from a boy aged 5-17 years in good health and CMV-seronegative. J is TRBJ1-2 and V is TRBV2; D is possibly TRBD1 (5 bases). The CDR3 bases are TGTGCCAGCAGTGTTGTTGGGGAGGGGCCCTATGGCTACACCTTC. Translated, it gives CASSVVGEGPYGYTF.